These 5 T cell receptor beta chains originate from one sample sequenced in a study of cytomegalovirus exposure and HLA in healthy donors. The PCR used 60 Vbeta and 13 Jbeta primers. The method was immunoSEQ multiplex PCR; TCRdb's version includes in-frame clones alone and lacks a portion of them. This sample carries 120,000 or so clones, roughly 85% of them seen once, and the ten largest clones take over 15%. Sequenced input: PBMCs. The source of these receptors is a man between 18 and 29 years old in good health and CMV-seropositive.

V usage is TRBV28 and J usage is TRBJ2-1, with D unresolved. The germline V and J ends were trimmed by 5 bases and 5 bases, with 10 bases remaining between them. The CDR3 consists of 13 residues. The germline V gene encodes CDR1 MDHEN and CDR2 SYDVKM. In nucleotides, the CDR3 is TGTGCCAGCAGTACTCCTCCGAACAATGAGCAGTTCTTC. Amino acids: CASSTPPNNEQFF. Variable domain in full (rest from reference TRBV28 and TRBJ2-1): DVKVTQSSRYLVKRTGEKVFLECVQDMDHENMFWYRQDPGLGLRLIYFSYDVKMKEKGDIPEGYSVSREKKERFSLILESASTNQTSMYLCASSTPPNNEQFFGPGTRLTVL.

This clone was counted a single time. The rearrangement joins TRBV5-4 to TRBJ2-2; D is unclear. The ends were cut back, 4 bases at V and 5 bases at J, with 6 bases in the middle. The CDR3 loop spans 12 amino acids. Germline values: CDR1 SGHNT, CDR2 YYREEE (reference sequence). CDR3 amino acids: CASSRSTGELFF. The DNA of the CDR3 is TGTGCCAGCAGCCGGAGTACCGGGGAGCTGTTTTTT.

The chain couples TRBV30 to TRBJ2-2; 7 bases agree with TRBD1. The ends lost 5 bases at V and 4 bases at J; junction bases unmatched: 4. The germline CDR1 and CDR2 sequences are GTSNPN and SVGIG (reference sequence). The CDR3 has 13 amino acids. In DNA, the CDR3 is TGTGCCTGGGACAGGGCGAGCACCGGGGAGCTGTTTTTT. Encoded protein: CAWDRASTGELFF. Full variable domain (remainder filled in from reference TRBV30 and TRBJ2-2): SQTIHQWPATLVQPVGSPLSLECTVEGTSNPNLYWYRQAAGRGLQLLFYSVGIGQISSEVPQNLSASRPQDRQFILSSKKLLLSDSGFYLCAWDRASTGELFFGEGSRLTVL.

The chain joins TRBV6-5 to TRBJ2-3; 10 bases match TRBD2. Trimming cost V 6 bases and J 1 base; bases outside gene matches: 4. This CDR3 has 15 residues. Germline CDR1 MNHEY, CDR2 SVGAGI. The CDR3 sequence is CASSDLAGGTDTQYF. CDR3 coding DNA: TGTGCCAGCAGCGATCTAGCGGGGGGCACAGATACGCAGTATTTT.

V gene TRBV10-3 combines with J gene TRBJ2-5; no reliable D call. Germline V gene data show CDR1 as ENHRY and CDR2 as SYGVKD. Trimming left V 6 bases short and J 5 bases short, with 10 bases between. There are 12 residues in the CDR3. The CDR3 loop is CAISDFGETQYF. The CDR3 nucleotides read TGTGCCATCAGCGACTTTGGGGAGACCCAGTACTTC.